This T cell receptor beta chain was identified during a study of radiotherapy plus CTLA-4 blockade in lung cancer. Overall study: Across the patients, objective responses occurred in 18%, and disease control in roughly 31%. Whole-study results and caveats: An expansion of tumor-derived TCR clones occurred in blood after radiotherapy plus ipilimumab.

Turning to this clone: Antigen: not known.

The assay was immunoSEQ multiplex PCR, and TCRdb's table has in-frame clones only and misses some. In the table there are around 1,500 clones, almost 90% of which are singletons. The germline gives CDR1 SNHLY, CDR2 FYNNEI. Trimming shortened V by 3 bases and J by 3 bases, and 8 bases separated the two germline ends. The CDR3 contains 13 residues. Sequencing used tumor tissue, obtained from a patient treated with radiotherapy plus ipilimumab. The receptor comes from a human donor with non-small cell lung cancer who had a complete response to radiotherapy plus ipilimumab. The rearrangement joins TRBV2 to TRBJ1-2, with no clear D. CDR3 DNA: TGTGCCAGCAGTGATAACACCCACTATGGCTACACCTTC. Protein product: CASSDNTHYGYTF.